Only one count was recorded for the clone carrying this T cell receptor beta chain. Its antigen is unidentified. This entry comes from a study of cytomegalovirus exposure and HLA in healthy donors. Study-wide background: As released early, the data held some 85 million unique TCRs from HLA-typed donors. Assignment to the Caucasian-associated ancestry cluster applied to approximately 80% of the approximately 420 genotyped donors.

The V segment lost 0 bases and the J segment 3 bases; nucleotides outside the gene matches: 10. The CDR3 length is 17 residues. Germline CDR1 is MGHRA and CDR2 is YSYEKL. PCR amplification relied on 60 Vbeta primers (plus 13 Jbeta primers). Profiling relied on immunoSEQ multiplex PCR, and the TCRdb table lists in-frame clones only, not all of them. The data hold about 190,000 clones, with approximately 86% observed a single time. The study's findings and limits: In vitro data verified three CMV-associated chains as specific for CMV antigens. Later analysis indicated greater clonal expansion among HLA-associated TCR beta chains than among equally common other chains.

Sequencing was carried out using PBMCs. This TCR derives from a woman aged 25-40 years in good health and CMV-seronegative. The rearrangement links TRBV4-1 to TRBJ1-2; TRBD1 matches 7 bases. CDR3 in DNA: TGCGCCAGCAGCCAAGAAACCGGGACAGTTTTATACTATGGCTACACCTTC. This translates into CASSQETGTVLYYGYTF.